The subject of this entry is one TCR beta chain. These data are taken from a study of T cells after yellow fever vaccination. Study at large: With SMART-Seq v4 Ultra Low Input, the fractions containing low cell numbers were prepared.

Trimming pared 1 base from V and 4 bases from J, leaving 13 bases between. Germline-derived CDR1 and CDR2 are MNHEY and SVGEGT. The CDR3 extends over 15 amino acids. TCRdb passed the 5' RACE reads through MiXCR, listing each CDR3 protein once. The table records roughly 85,000 distinct CDR3 sequences, more than 10% of them present only once. The J gene is TRBJ2-5, the V gene TRBV6-2 or TRBV6-3, with D tentatively TRBD2 (6 bases). Sequenced here: CD8+ T cells not binding an NS4B(214-222) dextramer, sorted from PBMCs, sampled 21 days after the first yellow fever vaccination. The receptor was derived from a man younger than 30 who received the YFV17D yellow fever vaccine. The CDR3 protein is CASSYLRGLGETQYF. For the CDR3, the DNA is TGTGCCAGCAGTTACTTGCGGGGCCTTGGAGAGACCCAGTACTTC.